This TCR beta chain was retrieved from a study of radiotherapy plus CTLA-4 blockade in lung cancer (dated by TCRdb to the late 2010s). About the study as a whole: Objective responses occurred in roughly 19% of enrolled patients, and approximately 34% achieved disease control.

Results the study describes overall, beyond this receptor: TCR clones derived from tumors expanded in peripheral blood after treatment with radiotherapy and ipilimumab. The strongest predictors of response, as reported, were early dynamic changes in blood T cell clones along with a rise in serum interferon-beta after radiation.

A single count supports this clone. Its antigen is unknown. The sample holds no much larger clone one base away, and base qualities are not on file. The library was prepared using the immunoSEQ multiplex PCR assay. TCRdb took over this immuneACCESS table, retaining in-frame rearrangements with V and J assigned. Such tables are incomplete; in checked studies, under half of the missing clones stem from an unresolved V gene, and the remainder is unexplained. The sample data list about 50,000 clones, and almost 85% of these were observed just once. The top ten constitute roughly 5% of the sample. The study tested focal radiation therapy combined with CTLA-4 blockade (ipilimumab) in patients with chemo-refractory metastatic non-small-cell lung cancer. Trimmed from V: 6 bases; trimmed from J: 12 bases; junction bases lacking a gene match: 4. Taken from the germline V gene (reference sequence), the CDR1 and CDR2 loops are LNHDA and SQIVND. The CDR3 numbers 11 residues from cysteine through phenylalanine. The read is trimmed to its CDR3 DNA, 33 bases read in frame from base 1.

Recombination joined TRBV19 with TRBJ1-4; 7 bases in between match TRBD1. This clonotype originated in a human donor with non-small cell lung cancer whose response to radiotherapy plus ipilimumab could not be evaluated. The sample here was peripheral blood, taken from a patient treated with radiotherapy plus ipilimumab. The DNA sequence reads TGTGCCAGTAGCGCCGACAGGGAACTGTTTTTT. Its protein reads: CASSADRELFF.